Shown below are 7 T cell receptor beta chains from a single sample sequenced in a study of blood T cells in healthy people across ages. PCR was performed a second time for about 7 to 11 cycles using a sample-barcoded 5' primer and a J-beta primer mix. TCRdb fed the 5' RACE reads into MiXCR, producing one record per CDR3 protein. The sample has about 800,000 distinct CDR3 sequences, roughly 64% seen once. What was sequenced was blood. These receptors all stem from a man aged 25 to 40 in good health.

The V and J genes are TRBV28 and TRBJ2-3; 8 bases map to TRBD2. Germline V gives CDR1 MDHEN, CDR2 SYDVKM. There are 14 residues in the CDR3. J was trimmed by 5 bases and V by 8 bases; bases with no gene match: 9. CDR3 protein: CASPRGLDLDTQYF. CDR3 coding DNA: TGTGCCAGCCCAAGGGGACTAGATTTAGATACGCAGTATTTT.

The rearrangement links TRBV24-1 to TRBJ2-7; 7 positions match TRBD1. Germline V gene sequence: CDR1 KGHDR, CDR2 SFDVKD. The CDR3 is made up of 11 amino acids. V lost 8 bases and J lost 12; bases outside the gene matches: 9. The CDR3 loop is CATKKGAHPYF. CDR3 coding DNA: TGTGCCACCAAAAAGGGGGCGCATCCGTACTTC.

Remarks on this clonotype: A junction boundary mismatches the germline segment, possibly from a read error. J is TRBJ2-4 and V is TRBV29-1; 11 bases match TRBD1. Germline CDR1 is SQVTM and CDR2 is ANQGSEA. CDR3 length: 14 amino acids. The CDR3 coding sequence is TGCAGCGTCGGCCAGGGACAGGGGGGAGAGACCCAGTGCTTC. This translates into CSVGQGQGGETQCF. The complete variable domain, with remaining parts taken from reference TRBV29-1 and TRBJ2-4, reads SAVISQKPSRDICQRGTSLTIQCQVDSQVTMMFWYRQQPGQSLTLIATANQGSEATYESGFVIDKFPISRPNLTFSTLTVSNMSPEDSSIYLCSVGQGQGGETQCFGAGTRLSVL.

This rearrangement joins TRBV20-1 to TRBJ1-2; no definite D call. The length of the CDR3 is 11 residues. The germline gives CDR1 DFQATT, CDR2 SNEGSKA (reference sequence). Trimming shortened V by 2 bases and J by 5 bases, and 6 bases separated the two germline ends. The CDR3 DNA follows: TGCAGTGCTAGAAGCAGATATGGCTACACCTTC. Translating gives CSARSRYGYTF.

This chain joins TRBV4-3 and TRBJ1-6; the D gene is possibly TRBD1 (5 bases). V lost 2 bases, J lost 13 bases, and 21 bases lay in between. This CDR3 is built from 16 residues. Per germline, CDR1 LGHNA and CDR2 YSLEER. CDR3 in amino acids: CASSQQQDLPLWPLHF. CDR3 in DNA: TGCGCCAGCAGCCAACAACAGGACCTCCCTTTATGGCCCCTCCACTTT.

As for this clonotype: This may come from a read error, since a much larger clone is one base off. The rearrangement uses TRBV18 and TRBJ1-2; D may be TRBD1 (5 bases). This CDR3 region has 15 residues. Trimming pared 6 bases from V and 5 bases from J, leaving 19 bases between. The V gene's germline CDR1 is KGHSH and CDR2 LQKENI. CDR3 sequence reads: CASSRRATGRYGYTF. CDR3 DNA sequence: TGTGCCAGCTCCCGACGGGCCACGGGGCGATATGGCTACACCTTC.

A word on this clonotype: A junction end diverges from the germline sequence, so it may reflect a read error. The V call is TRBV7-9, the J call TRBJ2-3; D might be TRBD1 (5 bases). The CDR3 totals 14 residues. From germline, CDR1 is SEHNR and CDR2 FQNEAQ (reference sequence). Here the CDR3 DNA reads TGTGCCAGCAGCGTAGCCAGGGCCACAGATACGCAGTATTTT. This encodes CASSVARATDTQYF.